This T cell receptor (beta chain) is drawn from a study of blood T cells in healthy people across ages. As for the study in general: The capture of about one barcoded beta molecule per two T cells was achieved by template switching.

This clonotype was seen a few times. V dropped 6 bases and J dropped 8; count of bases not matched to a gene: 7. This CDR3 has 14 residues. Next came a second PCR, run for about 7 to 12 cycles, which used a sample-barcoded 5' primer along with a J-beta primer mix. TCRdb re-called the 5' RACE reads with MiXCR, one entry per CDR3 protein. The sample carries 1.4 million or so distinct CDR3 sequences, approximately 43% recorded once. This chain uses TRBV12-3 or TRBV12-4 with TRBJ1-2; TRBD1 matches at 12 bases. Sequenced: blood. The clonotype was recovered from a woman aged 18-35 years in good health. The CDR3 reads CASRTGTGGVGYTF. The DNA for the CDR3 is TGTGCCAGCAGGACCGGGACAGGGGGCGTCGGCTACACCTTC.